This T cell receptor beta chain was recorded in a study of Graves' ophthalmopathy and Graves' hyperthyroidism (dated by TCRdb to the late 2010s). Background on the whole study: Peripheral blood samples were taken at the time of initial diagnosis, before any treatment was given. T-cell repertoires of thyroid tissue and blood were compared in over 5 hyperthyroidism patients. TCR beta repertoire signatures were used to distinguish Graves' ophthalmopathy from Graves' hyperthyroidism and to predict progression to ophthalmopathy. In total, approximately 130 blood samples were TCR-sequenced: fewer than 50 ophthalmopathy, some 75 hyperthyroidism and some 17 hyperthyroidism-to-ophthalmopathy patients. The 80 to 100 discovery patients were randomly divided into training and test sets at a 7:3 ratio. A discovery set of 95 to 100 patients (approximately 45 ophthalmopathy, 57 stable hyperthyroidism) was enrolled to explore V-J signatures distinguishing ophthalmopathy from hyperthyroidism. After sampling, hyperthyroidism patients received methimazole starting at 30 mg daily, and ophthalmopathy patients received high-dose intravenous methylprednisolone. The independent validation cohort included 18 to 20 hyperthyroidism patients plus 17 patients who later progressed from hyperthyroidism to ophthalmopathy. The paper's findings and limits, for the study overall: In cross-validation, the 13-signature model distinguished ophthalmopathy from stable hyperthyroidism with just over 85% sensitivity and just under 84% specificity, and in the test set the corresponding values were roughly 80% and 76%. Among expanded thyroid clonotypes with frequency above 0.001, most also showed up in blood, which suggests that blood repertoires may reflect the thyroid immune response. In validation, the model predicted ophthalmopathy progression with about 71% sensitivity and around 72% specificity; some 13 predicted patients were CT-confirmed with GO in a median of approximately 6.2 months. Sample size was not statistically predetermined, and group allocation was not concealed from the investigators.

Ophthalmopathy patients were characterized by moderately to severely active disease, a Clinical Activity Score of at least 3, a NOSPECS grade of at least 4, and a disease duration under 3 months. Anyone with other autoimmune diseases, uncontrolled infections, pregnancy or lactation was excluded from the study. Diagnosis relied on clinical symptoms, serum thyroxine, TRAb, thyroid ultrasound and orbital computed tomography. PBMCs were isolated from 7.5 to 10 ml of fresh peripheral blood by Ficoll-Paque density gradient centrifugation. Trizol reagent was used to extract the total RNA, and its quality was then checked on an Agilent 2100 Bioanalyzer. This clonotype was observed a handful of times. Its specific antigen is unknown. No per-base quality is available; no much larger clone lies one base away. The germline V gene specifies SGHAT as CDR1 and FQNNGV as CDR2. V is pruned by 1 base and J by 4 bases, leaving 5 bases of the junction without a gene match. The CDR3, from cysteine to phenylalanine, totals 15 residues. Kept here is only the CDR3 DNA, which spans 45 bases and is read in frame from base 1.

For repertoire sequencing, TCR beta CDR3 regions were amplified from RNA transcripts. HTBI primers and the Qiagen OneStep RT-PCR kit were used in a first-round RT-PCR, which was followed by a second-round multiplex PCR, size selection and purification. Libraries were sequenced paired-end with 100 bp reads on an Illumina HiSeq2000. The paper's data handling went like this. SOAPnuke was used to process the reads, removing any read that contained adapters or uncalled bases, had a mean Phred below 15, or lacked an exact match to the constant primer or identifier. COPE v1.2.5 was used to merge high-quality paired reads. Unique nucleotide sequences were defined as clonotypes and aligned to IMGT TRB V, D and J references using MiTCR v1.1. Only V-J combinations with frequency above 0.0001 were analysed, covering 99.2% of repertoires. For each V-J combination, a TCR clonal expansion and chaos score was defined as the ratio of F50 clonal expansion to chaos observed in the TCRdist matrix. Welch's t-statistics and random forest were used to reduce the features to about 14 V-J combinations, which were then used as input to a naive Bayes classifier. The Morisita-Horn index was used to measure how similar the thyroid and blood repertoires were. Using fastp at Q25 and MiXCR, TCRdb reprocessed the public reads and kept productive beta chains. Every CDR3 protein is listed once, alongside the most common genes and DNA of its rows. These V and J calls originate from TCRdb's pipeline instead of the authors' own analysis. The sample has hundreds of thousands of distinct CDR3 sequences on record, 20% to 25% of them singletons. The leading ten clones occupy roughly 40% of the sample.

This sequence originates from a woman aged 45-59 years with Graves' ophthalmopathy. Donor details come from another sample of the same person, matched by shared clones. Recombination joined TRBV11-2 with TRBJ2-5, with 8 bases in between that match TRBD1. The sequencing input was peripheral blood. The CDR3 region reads CASSLGQGQGETQYF. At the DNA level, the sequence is TGTGCCAGCAGCTTAGGACAGGGGCAGGGAGAGACCCAGTACTTC. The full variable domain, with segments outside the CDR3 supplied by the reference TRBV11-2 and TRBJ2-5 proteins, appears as EAGVAQSPRYKIIEKRQSVAFWCNPISGHATLYWYQQILGQGPKLLIQFQNNGVVDDSQLPKDRFSAERLKGVDSTLKIQPAKLEDSAVYLCASSLGQGQGETQYFGPGTRLLVL.